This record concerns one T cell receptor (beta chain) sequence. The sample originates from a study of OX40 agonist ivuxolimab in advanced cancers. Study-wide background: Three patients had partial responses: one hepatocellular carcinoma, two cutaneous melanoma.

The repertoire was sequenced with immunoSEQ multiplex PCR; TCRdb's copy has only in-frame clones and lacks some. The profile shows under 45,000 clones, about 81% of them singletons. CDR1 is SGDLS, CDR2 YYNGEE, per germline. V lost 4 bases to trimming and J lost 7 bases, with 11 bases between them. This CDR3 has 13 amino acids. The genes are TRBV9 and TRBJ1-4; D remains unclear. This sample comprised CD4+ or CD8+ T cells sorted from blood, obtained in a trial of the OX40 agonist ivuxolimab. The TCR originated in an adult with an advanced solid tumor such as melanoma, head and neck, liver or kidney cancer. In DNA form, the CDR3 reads TGTGCCAGCAGCCCCGGCGGGCGTGAAAAACTGTTTTTT. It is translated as CASSPGGREKLFF.